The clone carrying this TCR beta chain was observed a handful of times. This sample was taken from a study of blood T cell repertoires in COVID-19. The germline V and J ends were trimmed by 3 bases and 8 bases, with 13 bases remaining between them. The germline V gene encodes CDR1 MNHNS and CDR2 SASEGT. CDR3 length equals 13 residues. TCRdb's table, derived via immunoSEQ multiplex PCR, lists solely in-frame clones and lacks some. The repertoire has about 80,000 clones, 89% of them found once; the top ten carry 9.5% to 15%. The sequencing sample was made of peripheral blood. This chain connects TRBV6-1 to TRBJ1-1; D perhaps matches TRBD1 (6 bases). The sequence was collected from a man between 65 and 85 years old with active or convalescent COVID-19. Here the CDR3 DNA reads TGTGCCAGCAGTGACCAAGTCGACAGGGAAGCTTTCTTT. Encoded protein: CASSDQVDREAFF.